The sequence of this T cell receptor (beta chain) was determined in a study of radiotherapy plus CTLA-4 blockade in lung cancer. The overall study: Objective responses arose in approximately 17% of patients, and 25% to 35% experienced disease control. The study, taken as a whole, reports: Radiotherapy was combined with ipilimumab, and tumor-derived TCR clones then expanded in blood. According to reports, early shifts in blood T cell clones, alongside interferon-beta, forecast response most accurately.

From germline, CDR1 is SGHDT and CDR2 YYEEEE. The CDR3 length is 15 residues. Deletions cut 4 bases from V and 3 bases from J, with 14 bases between. Repertoires were generated with immunoSEQ multiplex PCR, while TCRdb's copy carries only in-frame clones and drops some. This table has 90,000 to 130,000 clones, 81% appearing once. CTLA-4 blockade using ipilimumab, together with focal radiation, was received by patients with chemo-refractory metastatic non-small-cell lung cancer. The count of this clone is one. Its antigen remains unknown. V and J are TRBV5-6 and TRBJ1-5, with D possibly being TRBD1 (6 bases). This TCR was recovered from a human donor with non-small cell lung cancer that progressed on radiotherapy plus ipilimumab. Some clones in this sample may be carry-over from other donors' samples. The specimen was peripheral blood, collected from a patient treated with radiotherapy plus ipilimumab. CDR3 DNA: TGTGCCAGCAGCGAAAGGACAGATAACAATCAGCCCCAGCATTTT. Residues: CASSERTDNNQPQHF.